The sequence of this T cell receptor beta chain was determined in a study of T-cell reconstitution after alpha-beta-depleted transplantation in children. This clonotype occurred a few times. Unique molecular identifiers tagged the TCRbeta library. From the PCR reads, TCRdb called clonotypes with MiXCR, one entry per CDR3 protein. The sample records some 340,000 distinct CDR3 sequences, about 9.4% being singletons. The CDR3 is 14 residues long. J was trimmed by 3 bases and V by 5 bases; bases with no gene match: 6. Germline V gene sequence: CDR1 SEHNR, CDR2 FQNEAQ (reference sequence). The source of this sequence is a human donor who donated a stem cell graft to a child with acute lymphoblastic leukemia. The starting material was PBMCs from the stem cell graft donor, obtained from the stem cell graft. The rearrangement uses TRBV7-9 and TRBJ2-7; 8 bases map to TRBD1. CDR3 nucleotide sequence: TGTGCCAGCAGCCTACGGACAGGGTTCTACGAGCAGTACTTC. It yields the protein CASSLRTGFYEQYF. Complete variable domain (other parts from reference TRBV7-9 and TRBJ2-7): DTGVSQNPRHKITKRGQNVTFRCDPISEHNRLYWYRQTLGQGPEFLTYFQNEAQLEKSRLLSDRFSAERPKGSFSTLEIQRTEQGDSAMYLCASSLRTGFYEQYFGPGTRLTVT.